This TCR beta chain was retrieved from a study of T cell repertoires in ileal Crohn's disease (dated by TCRdb to about 2019). For context, the study as a whole: Median disease duration was approximately 8 years, and 35% of patients were identified as active smokers at the time of surgery. A prospective multicentre cohort supplied the 55 to 65 Crohn's disease patients whose TCR repertoires were analysed. A total of 171 mucosal samples from about 57 patients were sequenced, collected from several sites on the surgical specimen and at postoperative endoscopy. The study was conducted in parallel with a multicentre cohort that was designed to identify predictors of early endoscopic recurrence following ileocolonic resection. M6 samples were neoterminal ileum biopsies taken at postoperative colonoscopy. Endoscopic postoperative recurrence was defined by a Rutgeerts score above i0. Roughly half of the patients were given postoperative therapy, with around 11 receiving thiopurines and under 20 receiving anti-TNF agents. Surgery was performed for a complication in all patients, with stricturing disease in around 60% and penetrating disease in roughly 40%. Here is what the overall study found, with its caveats: More high-frequency clones were carried by sorted CD8 T cells than by CD4 T cells, suggesting that mucosal expansions were mainly CD8. Within the first year after surgery, the timing of postoperative endoscopy varied, and the median delay was nearly seven months. Patients who were active smokers at surgery had a significantly higher proportion of clonal expansions than non-smokers (approximately 26% vs 17%, p=0.02). Endoscopic recurrence was linked to a higher percentage of high-frequency clones at surgery, and recurrence occurred in every patient whose clonality exceeded 26.8% (18/57). Mucosal CD4 and CD8 T cells were sorted and sequenced only in a subgroup of patients, the size of which was not stated.

According to the study, the label for this sample's time point signals: neoterminal ileum biopsy at postoperative endoscopy, about 6 months after surgery. Eligible patients were adults with ileal or ileocolonic Crohn's disease who had an indication for ileocolonic resection. Whole ileal mucosal biopsies were kept frozen at -80 degrees C prior to DNA extraction. Genomic DNA was extracted from frozen whole biopsies with a TRizol-based method and quantified on a NanoDrop 2000 spectrophotometer. For commercial TCRB immunosequencing, about 500 nanograms of biopsy DNA were submitted for each sample. Adaptive Biotechnology amplified the CDR3 regions from genomic DNA with a two-step multiplex PCR designed to control amplification bias. Primers covering every V and J gene segment were used in the first PCR, while barcodes and Illumina adapters were added in the second PCR. CDR3 libraries were sequenced using an Illumina instrument. Turning to the authors' computational methods: The analysis drew on both the pipelines supplied by the vendor and custom analysis of the raw data in R/Bioconductor running R version 3.3.0. Clonality, ranging from 0 to 1, was calculated as the inverse of the normalised Shannon entropy of all productive clones. High-frequency clones were defined as the share of the repertoire occupied by the top 100 clones, with only clones passing a 95% confidence test being retained. Overlap between samples was measured with the Morisita-Horn index, while repertoire diversity was measured with the Simpson index. The table comes from immuneACCESS by way of TCRdb, which keeps in-frame sequences with V and J called. Part of the clones is missing from these tables; in studies checked, under half for an unresolved V gene and the rest for unknown reasons. V and J calls and clone size are those listed in that table; D and trimming were worked out from the DNA. The table for this sample lists some 12,000 clones; around 80% of them were counted only once. The top ten clones comprise about an eighth of the sample.

The count of this clone is one. The antigen this receptor binds is unknown. Nothing much larger sits one base from this clone, and base qualities are not available. V sheds 4 bases and J sheds 4 bases, leaving 5 bases between their ends. Per the germline V gene, SGHDN is the CDR1 and FVKESK is the CDR2. From the cysteine through the phenylalanine, the CDR3 covers 11 amino acids. Only CDR3 DNA is held: 33 bases, read in frame from base 1. The V gene is TRBV14 and the J gene is TRBJ2-7; the D gene assignment is ambiguous. Sequences were obtained from ileal tissue. The sequence came from an adult with Crohn's disease. The CDR3 region has the sequence CASSRRYEQYF. The DNA reads TGTGCCAGCAGCCGGCGGTACGAGCAGTACTTC.